Ten or more counts support the clone carrying this T cell receptor beta chain. The antigen is undetermined. Findings of the study overall: Larger-cohort validation covered only one TCR beta V-J rearrangement.

After constant-region reverse-primer amplification, full-length variable regions underwent semi-nested PCR with Nested Universal Primer A. TCRdb re-analysed the 5' RACE reads in MiXCR, keeping a single row per CDR3 protein. The sample holds over 50,000 distinct CDR3 sequences, more than 20% seen once. The TCR sequence derives from a female donor with breast cancer. Sequenced material: tumor-infiltrating naive CD4+ T cells sorted from the breast tumor. The subset was: naive CD4+ T cells, CD4+CD45RA+CD25-.

CDR3 loop: CSARRSDEQYF. The CDR3 nucleotides are TGCAGCGCTCGCCGTTCCGACGAGCAGTACTTC. The gene calls are TRBV29-1 and TRBJ2-7, with unresolved D. The CDR3 loop spans 11 amino acids. Germline V gene lookup returns CDR1 SQVTM and CDR2 ANQGSEA. V lost 7 bases and J 5 bases, leaving 12 bases between the germline ends.